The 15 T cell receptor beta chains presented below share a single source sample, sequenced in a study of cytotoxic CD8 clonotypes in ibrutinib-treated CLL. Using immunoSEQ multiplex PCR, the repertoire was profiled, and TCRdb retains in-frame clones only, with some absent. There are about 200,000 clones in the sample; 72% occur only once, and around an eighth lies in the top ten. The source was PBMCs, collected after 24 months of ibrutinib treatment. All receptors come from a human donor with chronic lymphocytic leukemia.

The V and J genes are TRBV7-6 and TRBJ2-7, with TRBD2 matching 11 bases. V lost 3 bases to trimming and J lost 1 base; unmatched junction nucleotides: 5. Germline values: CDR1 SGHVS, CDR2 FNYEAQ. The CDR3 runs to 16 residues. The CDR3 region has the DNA TGTGCCAGCAGCTTCTTAGCGGGAGGGGAATCCTACGAGCAGTACTTC. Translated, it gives CASSFLAGGESYEQYF.

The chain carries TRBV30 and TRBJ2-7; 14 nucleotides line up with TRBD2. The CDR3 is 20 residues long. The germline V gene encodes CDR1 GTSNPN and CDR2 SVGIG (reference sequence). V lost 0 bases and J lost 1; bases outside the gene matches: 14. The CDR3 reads CAWSVLTPGLAGDWSYEQYF. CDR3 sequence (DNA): TGTGCCTGGAGTGTACTCACCCCGGGACTAGCGGGAGATTGGTCCTACGAGCAGTACTTC.

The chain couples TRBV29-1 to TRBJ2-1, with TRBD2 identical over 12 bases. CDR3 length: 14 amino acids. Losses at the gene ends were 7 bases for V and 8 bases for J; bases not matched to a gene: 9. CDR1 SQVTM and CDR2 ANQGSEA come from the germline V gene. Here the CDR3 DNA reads TGCAGCGGCGGACTAGCGGGAAGACGGTATGAGCAGTTCTTC. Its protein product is CSGGLAGRRYEQFF.

This chain's CDR3 is CASSLSGIETGELFF. The CDR3 DNA is TGTGCCAGCAGCTTAAGTGGGATAGAGACCGGGGAGCTGTTTTTT. V and J are TRBV7-3 and TRBJ2-2; D gene unclear. There are 15 residues in the CDR3. CDR1 and CDR2 from the germline V gene are SGHTA and FQGTGA. Trimming left V 1 base short and J 5 bases short, with 11 bases between.

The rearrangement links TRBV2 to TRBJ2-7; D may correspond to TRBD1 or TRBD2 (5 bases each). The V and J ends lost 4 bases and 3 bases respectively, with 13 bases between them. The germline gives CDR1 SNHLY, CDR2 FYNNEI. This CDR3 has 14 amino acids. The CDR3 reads CASSAGWDVYEQYF. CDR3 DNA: TGTGCCAGCAGTGCGGGATGGGACGTCTACGAGCAGTACTTC.

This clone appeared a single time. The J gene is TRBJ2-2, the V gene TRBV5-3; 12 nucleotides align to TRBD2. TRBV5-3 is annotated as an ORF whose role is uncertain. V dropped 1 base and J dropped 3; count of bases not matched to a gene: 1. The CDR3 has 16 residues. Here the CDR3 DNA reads TGTGCCAGAAGCTTGTCTAGCGGGAGGGACACCGGGGAGCTGTTTTTT. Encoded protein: CARSLSSGRDTGELFF.

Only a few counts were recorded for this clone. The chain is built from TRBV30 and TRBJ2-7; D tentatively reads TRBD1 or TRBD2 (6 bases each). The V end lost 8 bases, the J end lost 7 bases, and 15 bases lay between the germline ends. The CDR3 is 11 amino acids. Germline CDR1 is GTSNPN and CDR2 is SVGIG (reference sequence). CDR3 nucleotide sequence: TGTGCCGGACACAGGGCGGGAGAGCAGTACTTC. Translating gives CAGHRAGEQYF.

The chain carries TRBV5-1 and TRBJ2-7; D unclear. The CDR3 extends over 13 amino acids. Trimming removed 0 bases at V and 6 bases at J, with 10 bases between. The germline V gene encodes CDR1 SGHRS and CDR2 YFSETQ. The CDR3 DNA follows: TGCGCCAGCAGCTTGGACCCATCCGGCGAGCAGTACTTC. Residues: CASSLDPSGEQYF.

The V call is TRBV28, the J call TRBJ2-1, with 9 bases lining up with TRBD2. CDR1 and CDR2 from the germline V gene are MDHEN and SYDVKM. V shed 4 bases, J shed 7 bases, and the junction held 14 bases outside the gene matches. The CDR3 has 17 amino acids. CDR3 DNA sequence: TGTGCCAGCAGTTCCACCAAAGTAGCGGGAGCTTCTAATGAGCAGTTCTTC. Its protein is CASSSTKVAGASNEQFF.

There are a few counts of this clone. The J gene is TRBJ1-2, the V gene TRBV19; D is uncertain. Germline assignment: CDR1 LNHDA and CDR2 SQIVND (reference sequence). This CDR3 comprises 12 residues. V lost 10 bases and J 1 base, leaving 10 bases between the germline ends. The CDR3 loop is CANTKYNYGYTF. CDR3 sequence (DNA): TGTGCCAATACGAAATATAACTATGGCTACACCTTC.

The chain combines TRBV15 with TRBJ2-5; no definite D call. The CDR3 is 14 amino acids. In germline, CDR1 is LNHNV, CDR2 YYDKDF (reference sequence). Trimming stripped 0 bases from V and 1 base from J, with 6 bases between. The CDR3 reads CATSRDRAQETQYF. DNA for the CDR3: TGTGCCACCAGCAGAGATCGTGCCCAAGAGACCCAGTACTTC.

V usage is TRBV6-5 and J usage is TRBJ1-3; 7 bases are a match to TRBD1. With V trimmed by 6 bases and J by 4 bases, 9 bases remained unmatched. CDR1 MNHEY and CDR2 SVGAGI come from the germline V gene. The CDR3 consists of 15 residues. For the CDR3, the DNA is TGTGCCAGCAGGGCGACAGGGTCCGAAGGAAACACCATATATTTT. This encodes CASRATGSEGNTIYF.

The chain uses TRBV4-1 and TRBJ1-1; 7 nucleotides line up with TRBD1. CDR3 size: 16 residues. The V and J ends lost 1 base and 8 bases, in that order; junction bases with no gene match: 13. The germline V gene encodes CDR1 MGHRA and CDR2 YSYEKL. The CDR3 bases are TGCGCCAGCAGCCAAGGGAGAGGGGGCGCCTCAAGGGAAGCTTTCTTT. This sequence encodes CASSQGRGGASREAFF.

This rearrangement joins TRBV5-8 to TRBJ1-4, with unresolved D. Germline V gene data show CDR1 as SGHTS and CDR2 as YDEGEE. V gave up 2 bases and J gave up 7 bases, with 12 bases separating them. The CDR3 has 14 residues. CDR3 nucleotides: TGTGCCAGCAGCTTCGGATTTACGAGTGAAAAACTGTTTTTT. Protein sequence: CASSFGFTSEKLFF.

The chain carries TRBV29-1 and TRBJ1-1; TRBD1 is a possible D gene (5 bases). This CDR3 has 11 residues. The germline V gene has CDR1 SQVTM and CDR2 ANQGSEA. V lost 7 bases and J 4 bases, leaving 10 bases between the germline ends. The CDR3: CSAGTGTEAFF. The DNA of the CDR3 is TGCAGCGCCGGGACGGGCACTGAAGCTTTCTTT.